This is a list of T cell receptor beta chains from one sample in a study of blood T cell repertoires in COVID-19. Repertoires were generated with immunoSEQ multiplex PCR, while TCRdb's copy carries only in-frame clones and drops some. The sample yields about 100,000 clones, about 85% seen once. What was sequenced was peripheral blood. The receptors stem from a man in his fifties with active COVID-19. Both conserved end residues are part of each CDR3. The order of the fields is CDR3 protein, CDR3 DNA, D gene, V gene, clone size, J gene. A D gene is named only where the DNA matches it firmly. Some rows have no size entry. The others give once, few or many, or a class for an expanded clone.

CASSLGQGGDEKLFF | TGTGCCAGCAGCTTAGGGCAGGGTGGGGATGAAAAACTGTTTTTT | - | TRBV7-6 | - | TRBJ1-4
CASSLMGGSTDTQYF | TGCGCCAGCAGCTTGATGGGGGGGAGCACAGATACGCAGTATTTT | TRBD2 | TRBV5-1 | - | TRBJ2-3
CASSSLAGGAGNIQYF | TGTGCCAGCAGCTCCTTGGCCGGGGGGGCAGGAAACATTCAGTACTTC | TRBD2 | TRBV3-1/TRBV3-2 | - | TRBJ2-4
CASSVGTDLYGYTF | TGTGCCAGCAGCGTAGGGACAGATCTCTATGGCTACACCTTC | TRBD1 | TRBV2 | - | TRBJ1-2
CASSRTQGGYGELFF | TGTGCCAGCAGTCGTACCCAGGGGGGCTACGGGGAGCTGTTTTTT | - | TRBV7-8 | - | TRBJ2-2
CASSQRRGEYNEQFF | TGTGCCAGCAGCCAAAGGCGGGGGGAGTACAATGAGCAGTTCTTC | TRBD2 | TRBV3-1/TRBV3-2 | - | TRBJ2-1
CASSQDPRGRETQYF | TGTGCCAGCAGCCAAGATCCCAGGGGGCGAGAGACCCAGTACTTC | TRBD1 | TRBV3-1/TRBV3-2 | - | TRBJ2-5
CASARAGFGTQYF | TGTGCCAGCGCCCGGGCGGGGTTCGGGACCCAGTACTTC | - | TRBV5-6 | - | TRBJ2-5
CASSQEEGIREKLFF | TGCGCCAGCAGCCAAGAGGAGGGGATACGTGAAAAACTGTTTTTT | - | TRBV4-1 | few | TRBJ1-4
CASSIGAGELFF | TGTGCCAGCAGTATCGGAGCCGGGGAGCTGTTTTTT | - | TRBV28 | - | TRBJ2-2
CAWSRAINYGYTF | TGTGCCTGGAGCAGGGCGATTAACTATGGCTACACCTTC | - | TRBV30 | - | TRBJ1-2
CSVGGPGAHNQPQHF | TGCAGCGTGGGGGGGCCAGGAGCACACAATCAGCCCCAGCATTTT | - | TRBV29-1 | - | TRBJ1-5
CASAPPGEKLFF | TGTGCCAGCGCCCCCCCCGGGGAAAAACTGTTTTTT | - | TRBV6-5 | - | TRBJ1-4
CASSPQMGPATNEKLFF | TGTGCCAGCAGCCCACAGATGGGCCCTGCAACTAATGAAAAACTGTTTTTT | - | TRBV9 | - | TRBJ1-4
CASSPLAGSYNEQFF | TGTGCCAGCTCACCACTAGCGGGCTCCTACAATGAGCAGTTCTTC | TRBD2 | TRBV18 | - | TRBJ2-1
CASSPGDVNTEAFF | TGCGCCAGCAGCCCAGGGGATGTGAACACTGAAGCTTTCTTT | - | TRBV5-1 | few | TRBJ1-1
CASSYAGLGAFF | TGTGCCAGCAGTTACGCGGGGTTGGGAGCTTTCTTT | - | TRBV6-2/TRBV6-3 | - | TRBJ1-1
CASSLTGGEPSYNEQFF | TGTGCCAGCAGTTTGACAGGGGGCGAACCCTCCTACAATGAGCAGTTCTTC | TRBD1 | TRBV25-1 | - | TRBJ2-1
CASSLGSSYEQYF | TGTGCCAGCAGTTTGGGGAGCTCCTACGAGCAGTACTTC | - | TRBV12-3/TRBV12-4 | - | TRBJ2-7
CASSQMPGTGLFF | TGCGCCAGCAGCCAGATGCCCGGGACAGGGCTGTTTTTT | TRBD1 | TRBV4-3 | many | TRBJ1-4
CASSLAAGEQFF | TGCGCCAGCAGCTTGGCTGCCGGTGAGCAGTTCTTC | - | TRBV5-1 | - | TRBJ2-1
CASSLQGKNTEAFF | TGTGCCAGCAGCTTGCAGGGGAAGAACACTGAAGCTTTCTTT | - | TRBV5-4 | - | TRBJ1-1
CASSTGQGEETQYF | TGTGCCAGCAGCACGGGACAGGGGGAGGAGACCCAGTACTTC | TRBD1 | TRBV7-9 | - | TRBJ2-5
CASMRGPTYEQYF | TGTGCCAGCATGCGGGGACCTACCTACGAGCAGTACTTC | - | TRBV2 | - | TRBJ2-7
CSVLRSYEQYF | TGCAGCGTTCTACGGTCGTACGAGCAGTACTTC | - | TRBV29-1 | - | TRBJ2-7
CASMLGRGGQETQYF | TGTGCCAGCATGCTAGGGCGGGGAGGCCAAGAGACCCAGTACTTC | - | TRBV6-5 | - | TRBJ2-5
CASSATGNTEAFF | TGTGCCAGCAGCGCCACAGGGAACACTGAAGCTTTCTTT | - | TRBV2 | - | TRBJ1-1
CASSPRGTIYF | TGTGCCAGCAGTCCCAGGGGCACCATATATTTT | - | TRBV12-3/TRBV12-4 | - | TRBJ1-3
CASSIEGAGVIGELFF | TGTGCCAGTAGTATAGAAGGGGCAGGGGTAATCGGGGAGCTGTTTTTT | - | TRBV19 | - | TRBJ2-2
CASSDIKNRGPEAFF | TGTGCCAGCAGTGATATTAAGAACAGGGGACCTGAAGCTTTCTTT | TRBD1 | TRBV6-1 | - | TRBJ1-1
CASSQEDRGSRAGELFF | TGTGCCAGCAGCCAAGAGGACAGGGGTTCCCGTGCCGGGGAGCTGTTTTTT | TRBD1 | TRBV3-1/TRBV3-2 | - | TRBJ2-2
CSASRQGLTEAFF | TGCAGTGCTAGTAGACAGGGCCTGACTGAAGCTTTCTTT | TRBD1 | TRBV20-1 | - | TRBJ1-1
CASSDVVEISSYNSPLHF | TGTGCCAGCAGTGATGTGGTGGAGATAAGCTCCTATAATTCACCCCTCCACTTT | - | TRBV2 | once | TRBJ1-6
CASRQAGGPQHF | TGTGCCTCACGCCAGGCCGGAGGGCCCCAGCATTTT | - | TRBV6-5 | - | TRBJ1-5
CASSRATGPNTEAFF | TGTGCCAGCAGTCGAGCGACAGGCCCGAACACTGAAGCTTTCTTT | - | TRBV6-2/TRBV6-3 | - | TRBJ1-1
CASSTGTGIDEQYF | TGTGCCAGCTCTACCGGGACAGGGATAGACGAGCAGTACTTC | TRBD1 | TRBV18 | - | TRBJ2-7
CASSRLAVEQFF | TGTGCCAGCAGCCGACTAGCGGTTGAGCAGTTCTTC | TRBD2 | TRBV11-2 | once | TRBJ2-1
CASSQGGDSPLHF | TGTGCCAGCAGCCAAGGGGGGGACTCACCCCTCCACTTT | - | TRBV3-1/TRBV3-2 | - | TRBJ1-6
CAWSPLAGAQETQYF | TGTGCCTGGAGCCCACTAGCGGGGGCACAAGAGACCCAGTACTTC | TRBD2 | TRBV30 | - | TRBJ2-5
CASSQRRLETETQYF | TGTGCCAGCAGCCAAAGGCGGCTAGAAACAGAGACCCAGTACTTC | - | TRBV3-1/TRBV3-2 | - | TRBJ2-5
CASSQVDRKETQYF | TGTGCCAGCAGCCAAGTGGACAGAAAAGAGACCCAGTACTTC | - | TRBV3-1/TRBV3-2 | - | TRBJ2-5
CAWSSGRQGHTF | TGTGCCTGGAGTAGTGGGCGCCAAGGCCACACCTTC | - | TRBV30 | - | TRBJ1-2
CASSLGRTGSSYNEQFF | TGTGCCAGCAGCTTAGGCCGGACAGGGAGCTCCTACAATGAGCAGTTCTTC | TRBD1 | TRBV7-8 | - | TRBJ2-1
CASSSPRYGYTF | TGTGCCAGCAGCAGCCCGAGGTATGGCTACACCTTC | - | TRBV6-6 | - | TRBJ1-2
CASSKGGGREQYF | TGTGCCAGTAGTAAGGGGGGGGGCCGCGAGCAGTACTTC | - | TRBV19 | few | TRBJ2-7
CASSPRAGTMNTGELFF | TGTGCCAGCTCACCAAGGGCCGGGACTATGAACACCGGGGAGCTGTTTTTT | TRBD2 | TRBV18 | - | TRBJ2-2
CASRPTGGEETQYF | TGTGCCAGCAGACCGACAGGGGGCGAGGAGACCCAGTACTTC | TRBD1 | TRBV5-4 | - | TRBJ2-5
CASSPQGGRWTEAFF | TGTGCCAGCTCACCACAAGGGGGAAGGTGGACTGAAGCTTTCTTT | - | TRBV18 | - | TRBJ1-1